This TCR beta chain is drawn from a study of T cell repertoires in ileal Crohn's disease. Assay used: immunoSEQ multiplex PCR; TCRdb lists only in-frame clones, some missing. Among thousands of clones, around 80% were seen once, and the ten largest hold about 13%. After removal of 0 bases from V and 0 bases from J, the junction contained 5 bases not matched to a gene. The germline V gene has CDR1 KGHSH and CDR2 LQKENI. This CDR3 has 16 amino acids. The clonotype comes from an adult with Crohn's disease. The rearrangement links TRBV18 to TRBJ2-7, with 7 bases lining up with TRBD1. Material for sequencing was ileal tissue. The CDR3 spells CASSPPVAGGSYEQYF. As DNA, the CDR3 is TGTGCCAGCTCACCACCGGTAGCAGGGGGCTCCTACGAGCAGTACTTC.